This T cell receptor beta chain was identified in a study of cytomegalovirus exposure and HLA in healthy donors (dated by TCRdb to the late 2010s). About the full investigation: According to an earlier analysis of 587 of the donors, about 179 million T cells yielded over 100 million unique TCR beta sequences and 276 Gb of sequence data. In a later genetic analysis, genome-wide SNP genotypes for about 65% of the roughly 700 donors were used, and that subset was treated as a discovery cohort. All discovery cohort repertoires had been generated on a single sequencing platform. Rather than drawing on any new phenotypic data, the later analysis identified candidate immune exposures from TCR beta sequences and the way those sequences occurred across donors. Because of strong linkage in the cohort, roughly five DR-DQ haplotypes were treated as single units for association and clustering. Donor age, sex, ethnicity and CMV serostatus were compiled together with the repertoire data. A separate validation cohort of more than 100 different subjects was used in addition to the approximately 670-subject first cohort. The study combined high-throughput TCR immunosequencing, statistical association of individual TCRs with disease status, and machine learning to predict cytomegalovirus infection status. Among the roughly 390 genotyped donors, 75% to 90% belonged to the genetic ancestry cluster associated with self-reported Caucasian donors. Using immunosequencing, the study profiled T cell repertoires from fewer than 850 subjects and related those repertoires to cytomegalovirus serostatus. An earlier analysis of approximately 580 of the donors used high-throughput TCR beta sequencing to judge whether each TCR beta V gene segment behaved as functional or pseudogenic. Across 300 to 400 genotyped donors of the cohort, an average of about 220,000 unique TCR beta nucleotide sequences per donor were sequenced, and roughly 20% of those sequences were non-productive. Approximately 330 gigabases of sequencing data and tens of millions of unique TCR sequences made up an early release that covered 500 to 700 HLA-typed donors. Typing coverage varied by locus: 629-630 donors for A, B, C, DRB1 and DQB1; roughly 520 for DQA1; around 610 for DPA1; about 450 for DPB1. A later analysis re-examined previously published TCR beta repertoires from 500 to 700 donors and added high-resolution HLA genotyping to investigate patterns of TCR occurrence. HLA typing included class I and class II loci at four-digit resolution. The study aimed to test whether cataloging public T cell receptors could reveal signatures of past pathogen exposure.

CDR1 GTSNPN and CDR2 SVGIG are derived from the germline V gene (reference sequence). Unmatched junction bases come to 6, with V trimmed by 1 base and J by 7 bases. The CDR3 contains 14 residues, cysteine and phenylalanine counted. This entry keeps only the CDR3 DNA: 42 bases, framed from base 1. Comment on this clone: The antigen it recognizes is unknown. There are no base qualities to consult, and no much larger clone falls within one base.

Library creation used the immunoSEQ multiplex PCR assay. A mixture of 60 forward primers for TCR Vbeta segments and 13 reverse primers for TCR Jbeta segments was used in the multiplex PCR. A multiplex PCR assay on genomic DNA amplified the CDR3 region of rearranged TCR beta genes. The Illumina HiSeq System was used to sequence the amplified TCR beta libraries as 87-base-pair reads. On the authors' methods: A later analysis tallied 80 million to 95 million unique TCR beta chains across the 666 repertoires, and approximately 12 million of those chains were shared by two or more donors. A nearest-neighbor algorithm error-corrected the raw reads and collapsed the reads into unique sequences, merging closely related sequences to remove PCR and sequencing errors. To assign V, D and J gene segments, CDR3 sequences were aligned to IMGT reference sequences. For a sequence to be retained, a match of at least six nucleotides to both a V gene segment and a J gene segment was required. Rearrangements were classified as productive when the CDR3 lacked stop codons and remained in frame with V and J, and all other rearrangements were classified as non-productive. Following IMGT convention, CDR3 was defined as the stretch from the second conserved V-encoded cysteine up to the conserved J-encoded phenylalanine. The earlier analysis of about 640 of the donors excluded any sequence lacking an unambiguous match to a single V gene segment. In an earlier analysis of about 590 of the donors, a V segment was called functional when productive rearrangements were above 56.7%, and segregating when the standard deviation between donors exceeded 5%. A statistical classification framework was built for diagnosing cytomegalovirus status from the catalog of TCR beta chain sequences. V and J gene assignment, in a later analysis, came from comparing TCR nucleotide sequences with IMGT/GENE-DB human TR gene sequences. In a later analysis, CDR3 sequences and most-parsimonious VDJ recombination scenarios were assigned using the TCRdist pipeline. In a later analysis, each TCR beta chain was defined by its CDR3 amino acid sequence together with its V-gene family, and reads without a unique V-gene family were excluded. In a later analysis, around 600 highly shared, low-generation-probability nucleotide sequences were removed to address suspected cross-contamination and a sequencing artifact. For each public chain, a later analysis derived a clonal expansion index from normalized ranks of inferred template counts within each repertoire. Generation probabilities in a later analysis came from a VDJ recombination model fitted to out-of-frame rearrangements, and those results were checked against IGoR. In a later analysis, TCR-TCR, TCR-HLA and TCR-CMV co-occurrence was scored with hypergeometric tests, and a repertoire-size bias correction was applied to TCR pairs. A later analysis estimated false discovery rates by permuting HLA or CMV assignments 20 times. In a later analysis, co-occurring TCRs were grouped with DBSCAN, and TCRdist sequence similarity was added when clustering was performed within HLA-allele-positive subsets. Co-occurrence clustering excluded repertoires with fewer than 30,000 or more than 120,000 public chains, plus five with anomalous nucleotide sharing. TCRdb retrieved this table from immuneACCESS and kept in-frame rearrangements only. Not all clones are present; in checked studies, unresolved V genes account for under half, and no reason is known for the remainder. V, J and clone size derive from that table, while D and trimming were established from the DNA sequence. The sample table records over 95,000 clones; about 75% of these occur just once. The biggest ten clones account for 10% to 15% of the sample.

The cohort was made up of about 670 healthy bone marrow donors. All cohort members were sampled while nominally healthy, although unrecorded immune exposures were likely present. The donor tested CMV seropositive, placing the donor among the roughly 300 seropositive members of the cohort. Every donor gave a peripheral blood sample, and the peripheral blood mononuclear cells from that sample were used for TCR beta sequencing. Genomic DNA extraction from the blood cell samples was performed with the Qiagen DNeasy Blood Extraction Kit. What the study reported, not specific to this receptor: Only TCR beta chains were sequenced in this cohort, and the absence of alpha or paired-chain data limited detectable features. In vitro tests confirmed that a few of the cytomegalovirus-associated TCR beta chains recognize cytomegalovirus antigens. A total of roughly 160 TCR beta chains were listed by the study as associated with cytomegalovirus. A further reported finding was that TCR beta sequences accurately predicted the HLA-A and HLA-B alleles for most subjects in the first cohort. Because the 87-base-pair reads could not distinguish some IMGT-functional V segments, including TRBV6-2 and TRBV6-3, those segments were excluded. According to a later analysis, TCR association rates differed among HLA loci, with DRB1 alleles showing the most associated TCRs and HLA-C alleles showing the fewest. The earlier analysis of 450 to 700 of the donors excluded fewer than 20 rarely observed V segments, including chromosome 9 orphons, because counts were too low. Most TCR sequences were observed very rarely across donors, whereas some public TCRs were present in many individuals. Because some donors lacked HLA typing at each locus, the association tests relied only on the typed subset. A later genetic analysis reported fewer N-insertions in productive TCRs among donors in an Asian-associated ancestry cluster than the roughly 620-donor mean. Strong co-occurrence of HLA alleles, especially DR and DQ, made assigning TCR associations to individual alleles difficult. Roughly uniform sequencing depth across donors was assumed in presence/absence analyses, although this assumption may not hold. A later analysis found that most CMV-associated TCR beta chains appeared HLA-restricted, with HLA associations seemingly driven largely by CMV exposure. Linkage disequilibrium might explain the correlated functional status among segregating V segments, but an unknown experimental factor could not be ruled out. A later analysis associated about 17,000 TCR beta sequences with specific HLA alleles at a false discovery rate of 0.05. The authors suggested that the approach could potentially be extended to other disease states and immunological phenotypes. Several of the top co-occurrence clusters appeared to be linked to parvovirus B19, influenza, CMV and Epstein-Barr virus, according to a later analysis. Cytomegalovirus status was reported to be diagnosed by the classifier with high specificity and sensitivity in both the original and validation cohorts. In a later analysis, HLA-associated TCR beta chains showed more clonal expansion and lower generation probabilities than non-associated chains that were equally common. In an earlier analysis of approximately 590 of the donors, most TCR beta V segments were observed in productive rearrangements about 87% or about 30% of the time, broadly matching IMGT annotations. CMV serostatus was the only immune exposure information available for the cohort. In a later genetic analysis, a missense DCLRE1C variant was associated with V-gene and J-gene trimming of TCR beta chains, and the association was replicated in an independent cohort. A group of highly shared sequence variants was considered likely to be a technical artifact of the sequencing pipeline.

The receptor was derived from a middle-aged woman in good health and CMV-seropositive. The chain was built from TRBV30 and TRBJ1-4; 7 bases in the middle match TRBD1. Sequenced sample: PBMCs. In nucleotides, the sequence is TGTGCCTGGAGTGGACAGGGTCTTCCTGAAAAACTGTTTTTT. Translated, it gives CAWSGQGLPEKLFF.